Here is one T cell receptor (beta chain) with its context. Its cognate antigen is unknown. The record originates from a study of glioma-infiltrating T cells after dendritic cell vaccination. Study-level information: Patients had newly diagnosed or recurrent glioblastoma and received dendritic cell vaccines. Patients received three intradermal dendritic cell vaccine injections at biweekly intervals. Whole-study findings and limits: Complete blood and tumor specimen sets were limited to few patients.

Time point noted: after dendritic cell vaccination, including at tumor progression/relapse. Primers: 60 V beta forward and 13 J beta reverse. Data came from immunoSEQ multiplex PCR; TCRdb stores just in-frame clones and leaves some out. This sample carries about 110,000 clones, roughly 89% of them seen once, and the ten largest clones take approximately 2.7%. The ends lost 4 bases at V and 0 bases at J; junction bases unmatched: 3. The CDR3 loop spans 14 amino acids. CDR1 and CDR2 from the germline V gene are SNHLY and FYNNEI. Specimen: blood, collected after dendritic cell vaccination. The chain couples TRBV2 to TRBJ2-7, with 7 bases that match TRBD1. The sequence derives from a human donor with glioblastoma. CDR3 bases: TGTGCCAGCAGTGCTCAGGGGGACTCCTACGAGCAGTACTTC. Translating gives CASSAQGDSYEQYF.